These 12 T cell receptor beta chains share one sample of origin, sequenced in a study of blood T cell repertoires in COVID-19. Sequencing was performed with immunoSEQ multiplex PCR; in TCRdb, only in-frame clones are kept and a portion is missing. Of a few hundred thousand clones listed, 89% were seen once; the top ten hold 0.95% to 1.5%. Sequencing used peripheral blood. The receptors were gathered from a man aged 40-49 years with acute or convalescent COVID-19.

The J gene is TRBJ1-4, the V gene TRBV9; D gene ambiguous. V was clipped by 0 bases and J by 3 bases, with 9 bases between them. Germline CDR1 reads SGDLS; CDR2 reads YYNGEE. The CDR3 loop spans 15 amino acids. CDR3 DNA sequence: TGTGCCAGCAGCGTAGGTTGGCTAGCTAATGAAAAACTGTTTTTT. As protein: CASSVGWLANEKLFF.

The chain is built from TRBV6-4 and TRBJ2-3; 8 nucleotides match TRBD2. Per germline, CDR1 MRHNA and CDR2 SNTAGT. The CDR3 spans 15 residues. Losses at the gene ends were 3 bases for V and 0 bases for J; bases not matched to a gene: 2. The CDR3, as DNA: TGTGCCAGCAGTGAAGGCGGGGGGAGCACAGATACGCAGTATTTT. Translation gives CASSEGGGSTDTQYF.

The chain combines TRBV7-8 with TRBJ2-5; perhaps TRBD2 as D (5 bases). Germline V gene lookup returns CDR1 SGHVS and CDR2 FQNEAQ. V was shortened by 5 bases and J by 1 base, with 17 bases between the two germline ends. This CDR3 is built from 16 residues. CDR3 loop: CASSLHPGGSQETQYF. CDR3 DNA sequence: TGTGCCAGCAGCCTCCACCCAGGAGGTAGCCAAGAGACCCAGTACTTC.

J is TRBJ1-1 and V is TRBV10-3, with TRBD1 as a possible D gene (6 bases). V dropped 5 bases and J dropped 1 base, with 11 bases sitting between them. Germline-derived CDR1 and CDR2 are ENHRY and SYGVKD. CDR3 length: 14 residues. In DNA, the CDR3 is TGTGCCATCAGTCCCCAGGGGCCGAACACTGAAGCTTTCTTT. This codes for CAISPQGPNTEAFF.

The rearrangement joins TRBV29-1 to TRBJ1-2; 7 bases map to TRBD1. Germline CDR1 reads SQVTM; CDR2 reads ANQGSEA. The V gene end was trimmed by 7 bases and the J gene end by 4 bases; junction bases not matched to a gene: 6. CDR3 length: 12 residues. The CDR3 reads CSARGTLYGYTF. In nucleotides, the CDR3 is TGCAGCGCCAGGGGGACCCTCTATGGCTACACCTTC.

The rearrangement uses TRBV30 and TRBJ1-2; D ambiguous. CDR3 length equals 13 residues. Germline V CDR1 and CDR2: GTSNPN, SVGIG (reference sequence). Deletions cut 3 bases from V and 6 bases from J, with 14 bases between. CDR3 protein: CAWRLGLINGYTF. The CDR3 region has the DNA TGTGCCTGGAGACTAGGACTAATAAATGGCTACACCTTC.

This clone was picked up one time. V gene TRBV14 combines with J gene TRBJ1-5; weak D call: TRBD1 (5 bases). The CDR3 runs to 17 residues. V was trimmed by 1 base and J by 3 bases, leaving 16 bases between them. CDR1 and CDR2 (germline): SGHDN, FVKESK. The CDR3 protein is CASSQVRGGLPNQPQHF. DNA for the CDR3: TGTGCCAGCAGCCAAGTACGGGGGGGACTACCCAATCAGCCCCAGCATTTT. Supplemented by reference TRBV14 and TRBJ1-5, the full variable domain reads EAGVTQFPSHSVIEKGQTVTLRCDPISGHDNLYWYRRVMGKEIKFLLHFVKESKQDESGMPNNRFLAERTGGTYSTLKVQPAELEDSGVYFCASSQVRGGLPNQPQHFGDGTRLSIL.

J is TRBJ1-1 and V is TRBV6-5; 8 positions agree with TRBD1. CDR1 and CDR2 (germline): MNHEY, SVGAGI. This CDR3 has 13 amino acids. After removal of 7 bases from V and 3 bases from J, the junction contained 4 bases not matched to a gene. CDR3 in amino acids: CASNRGDYTEAFF. CDR3 DNA: TGTGCCAGCAACAGGGGGGATTACACTGAAGCTTTCTTT.

The chain links TRBV5-1 to TRBJ1-2; unclear D gene. The CDR3 has 16 residues. Trimming left V 3 bases short and J 4 bases short, with 19 bases between. CDR1 and CDR2 (germline): SGHRS, YFSETQ. This CDR3 reads CASSSPTDIPGYGYTF. The CDR3 DNA reads as TGCGCCAGCAGCTCGCCAACAGATATACCAGGCTATGGCTACACCTTC.

This rearrangement joins TRBV6-1 to TRBJ2-5; no clear D. Germline V gene data show CDR1 as MNHNS and CDR2 as SASEGT. V was clipped by 0 bases and J by 4 bases, with 3 bases between them. This CDR3 is 12 amino acids long. The CDR3 DNA sequence: TGTGCCAGCAGTGAAGCGCGAGAGACCCAGTACTTC. Its translation is CASSEARETQYF.

The chain combines TRBV29-1 with TRBJ2-7; 7 positions agree with TRBD2. Losses at the gene ends were 6 bases for V and 3 bases for J; bases not matched to a gene: 14. The V gene's germline CDR1 is SQVTM and CDR2 ANQGSEA. There are 15 residues in the CDR3. The CDR3 coding sequence is TGCAGCGTGCGAGGGAGGGACTCGGGGTACTACGAGCAGTACTTC. Translation gives CSVRGRDSGYYEQYF.

V usage is TRBV5-4 and J usage is TRBJ2-7; 13 nucleotides align to TRBD2. Germline CDR1 reads SGHNT; CDR2 reads YYREEE (reference sequence). J was trimmed by 3 bases and V by 0 bases; bases with no gene match: 6. This CDR3 has 17 residues. The CDR3 spells CASSLGLAGGQGYEQYF. The CDR3 nucleotides are TGTGCCAGCAGCTTGGGACTAGCGGGGGGCCAAGGCTACGAGCAGTACTTC.